This is a list of T cell receptor beta chains from one sample in a study of blood T cell repertoires in COVID-19. Assay used: immunoSEQ multiplex PCR; TCRdb lists only in-frame clones, some missing. There are 25,000 or so clones in the sample; 80% to 90% occur only once, and around 12% lies in the top ten. The sequenced material came from peripheral blood. The receptors were gathered from a woman aged 80 or older with active or convalescent COVID-19. Each CDR3 is given with its conserved first and last residue. A D gene is named only where the DNA matches it firmly. Some rows mark clone size as missing; the rest say once, few, many or name a class of expanded clone.

j_call | d_call | v_call | clone_size | cdr3_nt | cdr3_aa
TRBJ2-1 | - | TRBV11-2 | - | TGTGCCAGCAGCTCGGCGGGACTCTATGAGCAGTTCTTC | CASSSAGLYEQFF
TRBJ2-1 | TRBD2 | TRBV4-3 | medium-sized | TGCGCCAGCAGCCAAGAACCTCTCCGGGGAGGGAATGAGCAGTTCTTC | CASSQEPLRGGNEQFF
TRBJ1-6 | - | TRBV28 | once | TGTGCCAGCAGTTCCCAGCGTTCACCCCTCCACTTT | CASSSQRSPLHF
TRBJ2-1 | TRBD2 | TRBV12-3/TRBV12-4 | few | TGTGCCAGCAGTTTAACGGCGGGGGGGCGGGAGTTCTTC | CASSLTAGGREFF
TRBJ2-7 | - | TRBV19 | - | TGTGCCAGTAGTAAGTTGGTTCCGGGTGGCGAGCAGTACTTC | CASSKLVPGGEQYF
TRBJ2-5 | TRBD2 | TRBV5-1 | - | TGCGCCAGCAGCTTGGTCCCTAGCGGGAGGACAGAGACCCAGTACTTC | CASSLVPSGRTETQYF
TRBJ2-3 | TRBD2 | TRBV7-3 | - | TGTGCCAGCAGCCTGACTAGCGGGAGGCTCAGCACAGATACGCAGTATTTT | CASSLTSGRLSTDTQYF
TRBJ2-7 | - | TRBV5-4 | - | TGTGCCGCGGGGTCGACGGCGAGTTCCTCCTACGAGCAGTACTTC | CAAGSTASSSYEQYF
TRBJ2-2 | - | TRBV5-4 | - | TGTGCCAGCAGCTTGGGACAGCGGGCGAACACCGGGGAGCTGTTTTTT | CASSLGQRANTGELFF
TRBJ2-7 | TRBD2 | TRBV6-1 | - | TGTGCCAGCAGTGGGAGACAGGGAATGAATGGTAGCGGGGGACTCTACGAGCAGTACTTC | CASSGRQGMNGSGGLYEQYF
TRBJ2-7 | TRBD2 | TRBV28 | - | TGTGCCAGCAGTTTTAATAGCGGGAAATACGAGCAGTACTTC | CASSFNSGKYEQYF
TRBJ2-3 | TRBD1 | TRBV28 | once | TGTGCCAGCAGTTCCCTATACCCCGACAGGGGGAGGCCCACAGATACGCAGTATTTT | CASSSLYPDRGRPTDTQYF
TRBJ1-1 | - | TRBV15 | - | TGTGCCACCAGCAGAGTGCAACTTGGCACTGAAGCTTTCTTT | CATSRVQLGTEAFF
TRBJ2-1 | - | TRBV29-1 | - | TGCAGCGTTGTAAAGAGCGGATCCTACAATGAGCAGTTCTTC | CSVVKSGSYNEQFF
TRBJ1-1 | - | TRBV4-3 | - | TGCGCCAGCAGCCAAGATTTCGGGGGGTCGGCTGAAGCTTTCTTT | CASSQDFGGSAEAFF
TRBJ2-1 | - | TRBV6-5 | - | TGTGCCAGCAGTTACTCCGGCGGATACAATGAGCAGTTCTTC | CASSYSGGYNEQFF
TRBJ1-6 | TRBD1 | TRBV4-2 | - | TGTGCCAGCAGCCAAGATGGGACAGGGGGCATAGGTTCACCCCTCCACTTT | CASSQDGTGGIGSPLHF
TRBJ1-5 | TRBD1 | TRBV7-2 | - | TGTGCCAGCAGCTTGCGGGACAGCCATAATCAGCCCCAGCATTTT | CASSLRDSHNQPQHF
TRBJ1-5 | TRBD1 | TRBV10-1 | - | TGCGCCAGCAGTTACAGGGGAATCGGCAATCAGCCCCAGCATTTT | CASSYRGIGNQPQHF
TRBJ2-7 | TRBD2 | TRBV28 | - | TGTGCCAGCAGTCTCCGGACTAGCGGGAGGGCCAATATGTACGAGCAGTACTTC | CASSLRTSGRANMYEQYF
TRBJ2-7 | TRBD2 | TRBV4-2 | - | TGTGCCAGCAGCCAAGTCTTTACGGGAGGTAAACTCGGCGAGCAGTACTTC | CASSQVFTGGKLGEQYF
TRBJ1-1 | - | TRBV10-3 | - | TGTGCCATCAGTGATCCCGGGGGGAACACTGAAGCTTTCTTT | CAISDPGGNTEAFF
TRBJ2-5 | TRBD2 | TRBV19 | once | TGTGCCAGTAGTGATATCTTTCTAGCGGGCCAGCAAGAGACCCAGTACTTC | CASSDIFLAGQQETQYF
TRBJ1-3 | - | TRBV5-4 | - | TGTGCCGGAACCGGCGGTGCGGGAGGAAACACCATATATTTT | CAGTGGAGGNTIYF
TRBJ1-1 | - | TRBV9 | - | TGTGCCAGCAGCCCGGGGGGGGGCCGAACTGAAGCTTTCTTT | CASSPGGGRTEAFF
TRBJ2-1 | - | TRBV19 | - | TGTGCCAGTAGTCTTCTGGGGGCCTCCCTCCTAAACAATGAGCAGTTCTTC | CASSLLGASLLNNEQFF
TRBJ2-2 | TRBD1 | TRBV7-9 | - | TGTGCCAGCATACGGCAGGGGGCGATTTCGAACACCGGGGAGCTGTTTTTT | CASIRQGAISNTGELFF
TRBJ1-2 | - | TRBV2 | - | TGTGCCAGCAGTGAAGAGGAGTATGGCTACACCTTC | CASSEEEYGYTF
TRBJ2-7 | TRBD1 | TRBV7-2 | - | TGTGCCAGCAGCTTAGGGGACAGGGGGATTCGGAACTACGAGCAGTACTTC | CASSLGDRGIRNYEQYF
TRBJ2-1 | TRBD1 | TRBV4-2 | - | TGTGCCAGCAGCCCAGAAGGGGGCCTTCTTCGGGTTCCTGGGTTGAATGAGCAGTTCTTC | CASSPEGGLLRVPGLNEQFF
TRBJ1-2 | - | TRBV28 | - | TGTGCCAGCAGCCCCCCGGAGGGCTTTGGCTACACCTTC | CASSPPEGFGYTF
TRBJ2-7 | - | TRBV21-1 | - | TGTGCCAGCAGCAAAGCGACCAAAAAGAGGTCCTACGAGCAGTACTTC | CASSKATKKRSYEQYF
TRBJ1-4 | - | TRBV28 | - | TGTGCCAGCAGAAAACAGGGTGGGGATGAAAAACTGTTTTTT | CASRKQGGDEKLFF
TRBJ2-7 | TRBD1 | TRBV10-3 | - | TGTGCCATCAGTGAGTCCGCGGGACAGGGGTTTCCCTACGAGCAGTACTTC | CAISESAGQGFPYEQYF
TRBJ2-7 | - | TRBV27 | few | TGTGCCAGCAGGCCGACAGGACACCACATTAGCTCCTACGAGCAGTACTTC | CASRPTGHHISSYEQYF
TRBJ1-5 | - | TRBV18 | - | TGTGCCAGCTCACGACAGGACAATCAGCCCCAGCATTTT | CASSRQDNQPQHF
TRBJ2-7 | TRBD1 | TRBV19 | - | TGTGCCAGTAGGTCTACAGGGGGCATGTTCTACGAGCAGTACTTC | CASRSTGGMFYEQYF
TRBJ2-3 | TRBD2 | TRBV7-3 | - | TGTGCCAGCAGCCCAAGGCAGGCGGGGGGCGCAGATACGCAGTATTTT | CASSPRQAGGADTQYF
TRBJ1-4 | TRBD1 | TRBV19 | - | TGTGCCAGTAGTGTGACAGGGGGGTATGGAATAGTGGTGTTTTTT | CASSVTGGYGIVVFF
TRBJ1-5 | - | TRBV6-5 | - | TGTGCCAGCAGGCCAGGGGCAAATCAGCCCCAGCATTTT | CASRPGANQPQHF
TRBJ2-1 | - | TRBV27 | - | TGTGCCAGCAGTTCGTGGGGGCGTGAGCAGTTCTTC | CASSSWGREQFF
TRBJ2-1 | TRBD2 | TRBV27 | - | TGTGCCAGCAGTTTACAGCGGCGGGGGAATGAGCAGTTCTTC | CASSLQRRGNEQFF
TRBJ2-5 | - | TRBV19 | - | TGTGCCAGTAGTATAGATCTTCGCTTCGGGAAGACCCAGTACTTC | CASSIDLRFGKTQYF
TRBJ1-2 | - | TRBV5-1 | - | TGCGCCAGCAGCTTGGGACGATTGGGCCCAAATAACTATGGCTACACCTTC | CASSLGRLGPNNYGYTF
TRBJ2-7 | TRBD1 | TRBV5-1 | - | TGCGCCAGCGCCCCGGGACAGGGGGCTTACGAGCAGTACTTC | CASAPGQGAYEQYF